Reported below is one T cell receptor beta chain. Its matching antigen is unknown. The length of the CDR3 is 13 residues. Germline V gene sequence: CDR1 MNHEY, CDR2 SMNVEV (reference sequence). V shed 8 bases, J shed 5 bases, and the junction held 5 bases outside the gene matches. This entry comes from a study of cytomegalovirus exposure and HLA in healthy donors. Vbeta (60) and Jbeta (13) primers were used in the PCR. Method: immunoSEQ multiplex PCR; TCRdb's copy keeps in-frame clones and lacks some. The table shows about 180,000 clones, with around 80% occurring only once. Study-level points and caveats: An assumption of roughly uniform sequencing depth across donors underlay the presence/absence analyses. A missense DCLRE1C variant was associated with V- and J-gene trimming of TCR beta chains in a later analysis, and an independent cohort replicated the association.

The rearrangement uses TRBV27 and TRBJ1-2; TRBD1 aligns across 10 bases. The clonotype was recovered from a man in his thirties or forties in good health and CMV-seropositive. The sequencing input was PBMCs. The CDR3 protein is CASGPGQGYGYTF. The CDR3 bases are TGTGCCAGCGGCCCGGGACAGGGGTATGGCTACACCTTC.